Listed here are 25 T cell receptor beta chains from one sample, sequenced in a study of CD8+ T cells in alopecia areata. Following RNA extraction, reverse transcription yielded cDNA that acted as the sequencing template. Using immunoSEQ multiplex PCR, the repertoire was profiled, and TCRdb retains in-frame clones only, with some absent. The table includes over 150,000 clones, just under 60% detected once. Sequenced material: CD4+ T cells sorted from blood, taken at week 0. Receptors originate from a human donor with alopecia areata.

This chain connects TRBV19 to TRBJ1-1; D is undetermined. The ends were cut back, 1 base at V and 1 base at J, with 7 bases in the middle. This CDR3 is 14 amino acids long. Germline loops: CDR1 LNHDA, CDR2 SQIVND (reference sequence). CDR3 loop: CASSIGVRNTEAFF. CDR3 DNA sequence: TGTGCCAGTAGTATAGGAGTTAGGAACACTGAAGCTTTCTTT.

The chain recombines TRBV6-5 with TRBJ2-6, with D possibly being TRBD1 (6 bases). The V and J ends lost 6 bases and 2 bases respectively, with 8 bases between them. Per the germline V gene, CDR1 is MNHEY and CDR2 is SVGAGI. This CDR3 spans 14 amino acids. The CDR3 here is CASRYRAGANVLTF. The CDR3 bases are TGTGCCAGCAGGTACAGGGCTGGGGCCAACGTCCTGACTTTC.

This clone was counted only a few times. The genes are TRBV9 and TRBJ2-2, with D hard to call. Looked up from germline, CDR1 is SGDLS and CDR2 is YYNGEE. This CDR3 spans 13 amino acids. Trimming took off 4 bases at V and 4 bases at J, with 8 bases between the two ends. CDR3 nucleotide sequence: TGTGCCAGCAGCCCCGAACTCACCGGGGAGCTGTTTTTT. Its protein product is CASSPELTGELFF. The full variable domain, completed using reference TRBV9 and TRBJ2-2, is DSGVTQTPKHLITATGQRVTLRCSPRSGDLSVYWYQQSLDQGLQFLIQYYNGEERAKGNILERFSAQQFPDLHSELNLSSLELGDSALYFCASSPELTGELFFGEGSRLTVL.

Here the CDR3 DNA reads TGTGCCAGCAGCCGGGGTTGGGAGACCCAGTACTTC. This codes for CASSRGWETQYF. This chain connects TRBV7-2 to TRBJ2-5, with D tentatively TRBD2 (5 bases). V dropped 5 bases and J dropped 5 bases, with 9 bases sitting between them. CDR1 and CDR2 from the germline V gene are SGHTA and FQGNSA. This CDR3 has 12 residues.

The chain combines TRBV15 with TRBJ2-5; no clear D gene. Germline-derived CDR1 and CDR2 are LNHNV and YYDKDF (reference sequence). V gave up 0 bases and J gave up 1 base, with 9 bases separating them. The length of the CDR3 is 15 residues. CDR3 nucleotide sequence: TGTGCCACCAGCAGAGATCCGCGACCCCAAGAGACCCAGTACTTC. Amino acids: CATSRDPRPQETQYF. The whole variable domain, remainder taken from reference TRBV15 and TRBJ2-5, is DAMVIQNPRYQVTQFGKPVTLSCSQTLNHNVMYWYQQKSSQAPKLLFHYYDKDFNNEADTPDNFQSRRPNTSFCFLDIRSPGLGDTAMYLCATSRDPRPQETQYFGPGTRLLVL.

The rearrangement links TRBV4-2 to TRBJ1-2; D gene ambiguous. V lost 0 bases, J lost 5 bases, and 13 bases lay in between. The CDR3 covers 15 residues. Germline-derived CDR1 and CDR2 are LGHNA and YNFKEQ. The CDR3 reads CASSQDGQAGYGYTF. The CDR3 DNA reads as TGTGCCAGCAGCCAAGACGGGCAGGCGGGTTATGGCTACACCTTC.

The rearrangement uses TRBV7-9 and TRBJ2-4, with D uncertain. Germline V gene data show CDR1 as SEHNR and CDR2 as FQNEAQ (reference sequence). The CDR3 extends over 17 amino acids. V was pared by 0 bases and J by 1 base, with 13 bases between. CDR3 residues: CASSLAVASGAKNIQYF. The CDR3 bases are TGTGCCAGCAGCTTAGCGGTGGCTAGTGGGGCCAAAAACATTCAGTACTTC.

V and J are TRBV11-3 and TRBJ2-1; no firm D call. The CDR3 sequence is 15 residues long. The germline V and J ends were trimmed by 5 bases and 1 base, with 12 bases remaining between them. Germline V gene data show CDR1 as SGHNT and CDR2 as YENEEA. The CDR3 loop reads CASSIRAQSYNEQFF. DNA for the CDR3: TGTGCCAGCAGCATCCGGGCTCAATCCTACAATGAGCAGTTCTTC.

The V gene is TRBV29-1, the J gene TRBJ1-1; 8 bases align to TRBD1. Germline CDR1 is SQVTM and CDR2 is ANQGSEA. V was clipped by 5 bases and J by 2 bases; unmatched bases: 4. The CDR3 is 13 residues long. Written as DNA, the CDR3 is TGCAGCGTTTACAGGGGGATAAACACTGAAGCTTTCTTT. This translates into CSVYRGINTEAFF.

This clone was seen a handful of times. This chain links TRBV12-5 with TRBJ2-1; D remains ambiguous. The CDR3 is made up of 12 amino acids. Germline lookup yields CDR1 LGHNT and CDR2 FRNRAP. Trimming stripped 5 bases from V and 10 bases from J, with 12 bases between. CDR3 nucleotides: TGTGCTAGTGGTCCAGGACGAACAGAGCAGTTCTTC. As protein: CASGPGRTEQFF.

The J gene is TRBJ1-2, the V gene TRBV2; D gene uncertain. The V and J ends lost 3 bases and 5 bases respectively, with 10 bases between them. Germline-derived CDR1 and CDR2 are SNHLY and FYNNEI. This CDR3 spans 13 amino acids. CDR3 loop: CASSERGVYGYTF. The CDR3 DNA is TGTGCCAGCAGTGAGCGTGGGGTTTATGGCTACACCTTC. Together with reference TRBV2 and TRBJ1-2, the CDR3 gives the full variable domain: EPEVTQTPSHQVTQMGQEVILRCVPISNHLYFYWYRQILGQKVEFLVSFYNNEISEKSEIFDDQFSVERPDGSNFTLKIRSTKLEDSAMYFCASSERGVYGYTFGSGTRLTVV.

The chain employs TRBV29-1 and TRBJ2-2, with a tentative D call TRBD2 (7 bases). Germline CDR1 reads SQVTM; CDR2 reads ANQGSEA. CDR3 size: 16 residues. Trimming shortened V by 5 bases and J by 2 bases, and 18 bases separated the two germline ends. The CDR3 loop is CSVRFWGGRNTGELFF. CDR3 nucleotide sequence: TGCAGCGTTAGGTTTTGGGGGGGCCGAAACACCGGGGAGCTGTTTTTT.

The V and J genes are TRBV27 and TRBJ1-2; 8 bases are a match to TRBD1. The CDR3 is made up of 12 amino acids. Looked up from germline, CDR1 is MNHEY and CDR2 is SMNVEV (reference sequence). Germline trimming cut 5 bases from V and 4 bases from J; bases unmatched to any gene: 0. The CDR3 sequence is CASSTGGYGYTF. CDR3 in DNA: TGTGCCAGCAGTACAGGGGGCTATGGCTACACCTTC.

The chain joins TRBV5-1 to TRBJ2-7, with D uncertain. Per germline, CDR1 SGHRS and CDR2 YFSETQ. The V and J ends lost 4 bases and 6 bases respectively, with 14 bases between them. The CDR3 contains 13 residues. The CDR3 DNA reads TGCGCCAGCAGCACCCTCGAAGGGTCCGAGCAGTACTTC. Translated, it gives CASSTLEGSEQYF. The full variable domain, with the rest looked up from reference TRBV5-1 and TRBJ2-7, is KAGVTQTPRYLIKTRGQQVTLSCSPISGHRSVSWYQQTPGQGLQFLFEYFSETQRNKGNFPGRFSGRQFSNSRSEMNVSTLELGDSALYLCASSTLEGSEQYFGPGTRLTVT.

The chain is built from TRBV7-9 and TRBJ2-1, with 7 nucleotides matching TRBD1. J lost 9 bases, V lost 5 bases, and 7 bases had no gene match. The germline V gene has CDR1 SEHNR and CDR2 FQNEAQ (reference sequence). This CDR3 is built from 13 residues. CDR3 sequence: CASSIDRVGEQFF. The CDR3 region has the DNA TGTGCCAGCAGCATCGACAGGGTGGGTGAGCAGTTCTTC.

This clone was detected a few times. Other DNA variants within this sample encode the same CDR3. The chain uses TRBV7-2 and TRBJ2-7; D is unresolved. CDR1 and CDR2 (germline): SGHTA, FQGNSA. The germline V and J ends were trimmed by 7 bases and 2 bases, with 12 bases remaining between them. CDR3 size: 13 residues. The CDR3: CASTPGPTYEQYF. The DNA of the CDR3 is TGTGCCAGCACCCCCGGGCCAACCTACGAGCAGTACTTC.

The chain links TRBV30 to TRBJ2-6, with D perhaps matching TRBD1 (5 bases). CDR1 and CDR2 (germline): GTSNPN, SVGIG (reference sequence). The germline V and J ends were trimmed by 4 bases and 2 bases, with 18 bases remaining between them. The CDR3 has 17 amino acids. Here the CDR3 reads CAWTPGPFKPGANVLTF. CDR3 DNA sequence: TGTGCCTGGACCCCAGGGCCCTTCAAGCCTGGGGCCAACGTCCTGACTTTC. Supplemented by reference TRBV30 and TRBJ2-6, the full variable domain reads SQTIHQWPATLVQPVGSPLSLECTVEGTSNPNLYWYRQAAGRGLQLLFYSVGIGQISSEVPQNLSASRPQDRQFILSSKKLLLSDSGFYLCAWTPGPFKPGANVLTFGAGSRLTVL.

This clone has more than one count but fewer than ten. This chain uses TRBV15 with TRBJ2-3; no reliable D call. Germline V gives CDR1 LNHNV, CDR2 YYDKDF (reference sequence). This CDR3 comprises 14 residues. Trimming took 0 bases from V and 2 from J, leaving 6 bases between them. The DNA for the CDR3 is TGTGCCACCAGCAGAGATCCGATCACAGATACGCAGTATTTT. This gives the protein CATSRDPITDTQYF. Drawing the rest from reference TRBV15 and TRBJ2-3, the complete variable domain is DAMVIQNPRYQVTQFGKPVTLSCSQTLNHNVMYWYQQKSSQAPKLLFHYYDKDFNNEADTPDNFQSRRPNTSFCFLDIRSPGLGDTAMYLCATSRDPITDTQYFGPGTRLTVL.

The chain combines TRBV11-2 with TRBJ2-7; TRBD1 matches 7 bases. Losses at the gene ends were 5 bases for V and 2 bases for J; bases not matched to a gene: 3. Looked up from germline, CDR1 is SGHAT and CDR2 is FQNNGV. The CDR3 has 13 amino acids. CDR3 DNA sequence: TGTGCCAGCAGCACGACAGGGACCTACGAGCAGTACTTC. It specifies CASSTTGTYEQYF.

This chain joins TRBV18 and TRBJ1-1; D not certain. CDR3 length equals 13 residues. V was cut by 3 bases and J by 4 bases, with 9 bases left in between. Germline CDR1 and CDR2: KGHSH and LQKENI. The CDR3 DNA follows: TGTGCCAGCTCACCTTTGGGCGGCACTGAAGCTTTCTTT. Amino acid sequence: CASSPLGGTEAFF.

The rearrangement joins TRBV29-1 to TRBJ2-5; D is ambiguous. This CDR3 is built from 11 residues. Germline CDR1 and CDR2: SQVTM and ANQGSEA. Between the trimmed V and J ends, which lost 7 bases and 1 base, there was a span of 7 bases. Here the CDR3 DNA reads TGCAGCGGGGGTCCCCAAGAGACCCAGTACTTC. Protein: CSGGPQETQYF.

The rearrangement links TRBV2 to TRBJ1-4; D is uncertain. The germline V gene has CDR1 SNHLY and CDR2 FYNNEI. V was shortened by 7 bases and J by 3 bases, with 9 bases between the two germline ends. The CDR3 length is 13 residues. The CDR3: CASNGMANEKLFF. CDR3 DNA sequence: TGTGCCAGCAACGGCATGGCTAATGAAAAACTGTTTTTT. Looking up the rest from reference TRBV2 and TRBJ1-4 gives the full variable domain: EPEVTQTPSHQVTQMGQEVILRCVPISNHLYFYWYRQILGQKVEFLVSFYNNEISEKSEIFDDQFSVERPDGSNFTLKIRSTKLEDSAMYFCASNGMANEKLFFGSGTQLSVL.

This clone came up a few times. The gene calls are TRBV21-1 and TRBJ2-7. TRBV21-1 constitutes a pseudogene. The CDR3 is 11 amino acids. CDR3 in DNA: TGTGCCAGCAGCAAATGGGACGAGCAGTACTTC. Translated, it gives CASSKWDEQYF.

This clone occurred a few times. The gene calls are TRBV18 and TRBJ1-5; D is uncertain. V was cut by 6 bases and J by 4 bases, with 13 bases left in between. The CDR3 consists of 14 residues. The germline V gene encodes CDR1 KGHSH and CDR2 LQKENI. In DNA, the CDR3 is TGTGCCAGCTCCCGAGACGGCAAGAATCAGCCCCAGCATTTT. Its protein product is CASSRDGKNQPQHF.

The chain joins TRBV2 to TRBJ1-1; the match to TRBD1 covers 10 bases. Germline V CDR1 and CDR2: SNHLY, FYNNEI. The CDR3 is 13 residues long. V shed 6 bases and J 4 bases; nucleotides not matched to a gene: 2. The CDR3, as DNA: TGTGCCAGCAGCCGGACAGGGGGCACTGAAGCTTTCTTT. This sequence encodes CASSRTGGTEAFF.